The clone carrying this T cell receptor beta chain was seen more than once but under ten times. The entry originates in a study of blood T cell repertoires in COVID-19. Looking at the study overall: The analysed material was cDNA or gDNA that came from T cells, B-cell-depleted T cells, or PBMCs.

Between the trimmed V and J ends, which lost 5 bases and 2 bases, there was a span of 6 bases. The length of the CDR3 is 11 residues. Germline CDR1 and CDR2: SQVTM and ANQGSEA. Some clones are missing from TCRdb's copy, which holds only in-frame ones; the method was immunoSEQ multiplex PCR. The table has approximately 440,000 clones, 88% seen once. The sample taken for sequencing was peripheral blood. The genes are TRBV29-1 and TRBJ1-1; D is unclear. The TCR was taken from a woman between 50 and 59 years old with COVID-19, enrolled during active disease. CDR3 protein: CSVYSNTEAFF. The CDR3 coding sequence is TGCAGCGTTTACAGTAACACTGAAGCTTTCTTT. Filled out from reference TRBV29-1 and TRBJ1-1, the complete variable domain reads SAVISQKPSRDICQRGTSLTIQCQVDSQVTMMFWYRQQPGQSLTLIATANQGSEATYESGFVIDKFPISRPNLTFSTLTVSNMSPEDSSIYLCSVYSNTEAFFGQGTRLTVV.